This T cell receptor (beta chain) was sequenced during a study of T-cell memory formation after mild COVID-19. CDR3 length: 11 residues. V was trimmed by 5 bases and J by 7 bases, leaving 5 bases between them. The germline CDR1 and CDR2 sequences are KGHSH and LQKENI. In TCRdb, the 5' RACE reads were re-called with MiXCR into one record per CDR3 protein. The sample lists about 290,000 distinct CDR3 sequences; less than 20% were seen once. With respect to this clonotype: What it binds is not known.

Study observations and caveats: In pre-infection memory, a portion of responding clones appeared, which suggested that cross-reactive memory joined. CD4+ contracting clones lay mainly in CM and EM, CD8+ ones in EMRA.

The rearrangement links TRBV18 to TRBJ2-2; D ambiguous. The source material was PBMCs or a T cell subset sorted from them (not recorded which). The sequence was obtained from a man between 18 and 35 years old who had mild COVID-19 (a few samples of this study predate the infection). Cell type and time point are not known. As DNA, the CDR3 is TGTGCCAGCTCAGTCGGCGGGGAGCTGTTTTTT. It specifies CASSVGGELFF.